This TCR beta chain emerged from a study of glioma-infiltrating T cells after dendritic cell vaccination. Remarks on this clone: The antigen is not known.

Isocitrate dehydrogenase mutation was absent in all glioblastoma patients. The length of the CDR3 is 15 residues. The germline V gene encodes CDR1 MGHDK and CDR2 SYGVNS. The ends were cut back, 4 bases at V and 0 bases at J, with 10 bases in the middle. Study-wide results and limits: No direct clonality-survival link was found; a diverse polyclonal response may matter.

The primer mix had 60 V beta and 13 J beta primers. Libraries were prepared by immunoSEQ multiplex PCR; TCRdb keeps only in-frame clonotypes and omits some of them. The sample shows tens of thousands of clones, roughly 87% of them seen only once. The input for sequencing was blood, taken before dendritic cell vaccination. The chain employs TRBV25-1 and TRBJ1-3; D gene ambiguous. The source of this sequence is a human donor with glioblastoma. CDR3 residues: CASSVGRRSGNTIYF. The DNA of the CDR3 is TGTGCCAGCAGTGTGGGCCGTCGCTCTGGAAACACCATATATTTT.